The next 30 T cell receptor beta chains were all read from a single sample in a study of control samples from healthy donors and cancer patients. Produced via immunoSEQ multiplex PCR; TCRdb's table is partial and in-frame only. This sample's clone table lists 150,000 to 200,000 clones. Specimen: blood. Source of these receptors: a woman aged 25 to 45 in good health.

This rearrangement joins TRBV29-1 to TRBJ2-4; 9 positions agree with TRBD1. CDR1 and CDR2 from the germline V gene are SQVTM and ANQGSEA. CDR3 length: 15 residues. V was pared by 2 bases and J by 3 bases, with 5 bases of the junction left unmatched. The CDR3 protein is CSVEPGQGHKNIQYF. DNA for the CDR3: TGCAGCGTTGAACCAGGACAGGGGCACAAAAACATTCAGTACTTC.

The rearrangement links TRBV7-9 to TRBJ1-6; D might be TRBD1 (6 bases). The V end lost 6 bases, the J end lost 15 bases, and 21 bases lay between the germline ends. Germline CDR1 reads SEHNR; CDR2 reads FQNEAQ (reference sequence). This CDR3 has 14 residues. DNA for the CDR3: TGTGCCAGCAGGGCCGGCTTGGCCGGGACACACCTCCACTTT. Its protein product is CASRAGLAGTHLHF.

The V and J genes are TRBV27 and TRBJ1-5; a possible D gene is TRBD1 (5 bases). Trimming stripped 3 bases from V and 0 bases from J, with 15 bases between. The CDR3 is made up of 17 amino acids. CDR1 MNHEY and CDR2 SMNVEV come from the germline V gene (reference sequence). The CDR3 is CASSLAPGRYSNQPQHF. In DNA, the CDR3 is TGTGCCAGCAGTTTGGCCCCGGGACGCTATAGCAATCAGCCCCAGCATTTT.

The chain has TRBV18 and TRBJ2-3; 8 bases are shared with TRBD2. The CDR3 consists of 16 residues. Unmatched junction bases numbered 4, after V lost 1 base and J lost 1 base. Germline V gene lookup returns CDR1 KGHSH and CDR2 LQKENI. The CDR3 DNA sequence: TGTGCCAGCTCACCACAGGTTAGCGGGGGCACAGATACGCAGTATTTT. The encoded protein is CASSPQVSGGTDTQYF.

The chain combines TRBV6-5 with TRBJ1-1; D call uncertain. The CDR3 has 11 amino acids. V gave up 10 bases and J gave up 3 bases, with 9 bases separating them. The germline CDR1 and CDR2 sequences are MNHEY and SVGAGI. The CDR3 spells CATRWDTEAFF. CDR3 sequence (DNA): TGTGCCACCCGGTGGGACACTGAAGCTTTCTTT.

The chain uses TRBV2 and TRBJ1-1; 9 nucleotides align to TRBD1. The CDR3 is made up of 16 amino acids. Germline V gene lookup returns CDR1 SNHLY and CDR2 FYNNEI. The junction had 18 bases not matched to a gene; V was cut back by 7 bases and J by 9 bases. The CDR3, as DNA: TGTGCCAGCAAAAGGACGAGGACAGGGGTCATTGAAAAAGCTTTCTTT. Protein product: CASKRTRTGVIEKAFF.

This chain uses TRBV11-2 with TRBJ1-5; D is undetermined. CDR1 is SGHAT and CDR2 is FQNNGV in the germline V gene. The CDR3 is made up of 13 amino acids. Trimming removed 5 bases at V and 4 bases at J, with 9 bases between. DNA for the CDR3: TGTGCCAGCAGCGTTAGGGCGAATCAGCCCCAGCATTTT. The encoded protein is CASSVRANQPQHF.

The chain employs TRBV28 and TRBJ1-5; weak D call: TRBD1 (6 bases). This CDR3 contains 15 residues. Trimming pared 1 base from V and 6 bases from J, leaving 13 bases between. CDR1 and CDR2 (germline): MDHEN, SYDVKM. In DNA form, the CDR3 reads TGTGCCAGCAGTTTATACAGGGAGGTCGGTCAGCCCCAGCATTTT. Translating gives CASSLYREVGQPQHF.

This rearrangement joins TRBV27 to TRBJ2-7, with 10 bases lining up with TRBD1. The germline gives CDR1 MNHEY, CDR2 SMNVEV (reference sequence). The CDR3 spans 15 residues. Trimming cost V 0 bases and J 4 bases; bases outside gene matches: 3. The CDR3 sequence is CASSLSSGQGYEQYF. Here the CDR3 DNA reads TGTGCCAGCAGTTTATCGTCGGGACAGGGGTACGAGCAGTACTTC.

This sequence joins TRBV5-4 and TRBJ2-5; 12 bases align to TRBD2. The length of the CDR3 is 14 residues. J lost 4 bases, V lost 4 bases, and 2 bases had no gene match. The germline gives CDR1 SGHNT, CDR2 YYREEE (reference sequence). CDR3 DNA sequence: TGTGCCAGCAGCCAGACTAGCGGGGGAGAGACCCAGTACTTC. This gives the protein CASSQTSGGETQYF.

This chain uses TRBV4-1 with TRBJ2-1; 7 nucleotides match TRBD1. CDR1 and CDR2 from the germline V gene are MGHRA and YSYEKL. Trimming removed 0 bases from V and 3 bases from J; junction bases left unmatched: 11. CDR3 length: 18 amino acids. For the CDR3, the DNA is TGCGCCAGCAGCCAAGAGGCGCTCGACAGGGACCGCTACAATGAGCAGTTCTTC. Protein product: CASSQEALDRDRYNEQFF.

The chain recombines TRBV30 with TRBJ2-5, with TRBD2 matching over 15 bases. CDR1 is GTSNPN, CDR2 SVGIG, per germline (reference sequence). Trimming cost V 3 bases and J 2 bases; bases outside gene matches: 10. There are 18 residues in the CDR3. CDR3 amino acids: CAWSPRTSGGAGQETQYF. CDR3 DNA sequence: TGTGCCTGGAGCCCCCGGACTAGCGGGGGGGCAGGTCAAGAGACCCAGTACTTC.

V gene TRBV5-1 combines with J gene TRBJ2-3; D is ambiguous. The CDR3 contains 15 residues. V was pared by 2 bases and J by 0 bases, with 10 bases between. From germline, CDR1 is SGHRS and CDR2 YFSETQ. Here the CDR3 reads CASSLTVASTDTQYF. As DNA, the CDR3 is TGCGCCAGCAGCTTAACAGTTGCTAGCACAGATACGCAGTATTTT.

This chain joins TRBV6-4 and TRBJ2-1; possibly TRBD2 for D (5 bases). The CDR3 loop spans 14 amino acids. Trimming cost V 4 bases and J 6 bases, with 13 bases left between them. CDR1 MRHNA and CDR2 SNTAGT come from the germline V gene. The CDR3 sequence: CASSAEDSRNEQFF. CDR3 nucleotide sequence: TGTGCCAGCAGTGCCGAGGACTCGCGCAATGAGCAGTTCTTC.

This chain uses TRBV18 with TRBJ2-5, with D tentatively TRBD1 (6 bases). Trimming stripped 6 bases from V and 4 bases from J, with 18 bases between. Germline CDR1 KGHSH, CDR2 LQKENI. The CDR3 length is 15 residues. The CDR3 protein is CASSPATGVGETQYF. The CDR3 DNA sequence: TGTGCCAGCTCCCCAGCGACAGGAGTAGGAGAGACCCAGTACTTC.

The genes are TRBV7-8 and TRBJ1-5, with D maybe TRBD1 (6 bases). Per the germline V gene, CDR1 is SGHVS and CDR2 is FQNEAQ. This CDR3 is 16 amino acids long. V was clipped by 5 bases and J by 1 base, with 15 bases between them. The CDR3 reads CASSKHRVRSNQPQHF. As DNA, the CDR3 is TGTGCCAGCAGCAAGCACAGGGTACGCAGCAATCAGCCCCAGCATTTT.

The V and J genes are TRBV12-3 or TRBV12-4 and TRBJ2-3; no clear D gene. The CDR3 sequence is 13 residues long. V was cut by 3 bases and J by 1 base, with 5 bases left in between. Here the CDR3 DNA reads TGTGCCAGCAGTTTCCCTGGCACAGATACGCAGTATTTT. Encoded protein: CASSFPGTDTQYF.

This chain joins TRBV4-2 and TRBJ1-4; the D is unclear. Germline V gives CDR1 LGHNA, CDR2 YNFKEQ. V lost 0 bases to trimming and J lost 6 bases, with 11 bases between them. The CDR3 is 15 residues long. The CDR3 is CASSQDLSPYEKLFF. The CDR3 coding sequence is TGTGCCAGCAGCCAAGATCTCTCCCCCTATGAAAAACTGTTTTTT.

This chain uses TRBV7-3 with TRBJ1-5; D is unclear. This CDR3 is built from 13 residues. The V end was cut by 2 bases, the J end by 5 bases, with 7 bases between. Germline CDR1 reads SGHTA; CDR2 reads FQGTGA. The CDR3 reads CASSLGPDQPQHF. CDR3 in DNA: TGTGCCAGCAGCTTAGGTCCCGATCAGCCCCAGCATTTT.

The chain combines TRBV5-6 with TRBJ2-7; 11 bases agree with TRBD1. The V and J ends lost 4 bases and 2 bases, in that order; junction bases with no gene match: 5. CDR1 is SGHDT, CDR2 YYEEEE, per germline. The CDR3 loop spans 15 amino acids. In nucleotides, the CDR3 is TGTGCCAGCAGCCGAAGGGACAGGGGGACCTACGAGCAGTACTTC. Amino acid sequence: CASSRRDRGTYEQYF.

This chain links TRBV5-1 with TRBJ1-2, with D hard to call. Trimming left V 0 bases short and J 4 bases short, with 10 bases between. Germline V gene lookup returns CDR1 SGHRS and CDR2 YFSETQ. This CDR3 is built from 14 residues. CDR3 sequence reads: CASSLAPATYGYTF. DNA for the CDR3: TGCGCCAGCAGCTTGGCTCCAGCAACCTATGGCTACACCTTC.

The chain couples TRBV18 to TRBJ1-2; D gene unclear. CDR3 size: 16 residues. V gave up 3 bases and J gave up 1 base, with 15 bases separating them. Germline V CDR1 and CDR2: KGHSH, LQKENI. The CDR3 here is CASSPARAVLNYGYTF. The CDR3 bases are TGTGCCAGCTCACCCGCTCGGGCCGTACTTAACTATGGCTACACCTTC.

V gene TRBV5-1 combines with J gene TRBJ1-4; D is unresolved. Per germline, CDR1 SGHRS and CDR2 YFSETQ. The CDR3 loop spans 14 amino acids. V was cut by 6 bases and J by 5 bases, with 14 bases left in between. CDR3 in DNA: TGCGCCAGCACCATGGCAGCACGCAATGAAAAACTGTTTTTT. Translating it yields CASTMAARNEKLFF.

The CDR3 loop is CASSIKGLVNEQFF. The CDR3 region has the DNA TGTGCCAGTAGTATTAAGGGGCTGGTCAATGAGCAGTTCTTC. The genes are TRBV19 and TRBJ2-1; TRBD1 is a possible D gene (5 bases). Trimming left V 3 bases short and J 6 bases short, with 12 bases between. The CDR3 runs to 14 residues. Germline V gives CDR1 LNHDA, CDR2 SQIVND (reference sequence).

The V gene is TRBV18, the J gene TRBJ2-1; tentatively, D is TRBD1 (6 bases). The CDR3 is 21 amino acids. V lost 3 bases and J 5 bases, leaving 32 bases between the germline ends. The germline CDR1 and CDR2 sequences are KGHSH and LQKENI. The CDR3 DNA follows: TGTGCCAGCTCACCGAGGTCGCGGACAGTGCTAATATTACGCCGGAACAATGAGCAGTTCTTC. Protein sequence: CASSPRSRTVLILRRNNEQFF.

The V gene is TRBV6-2 or TRBV6-3, the J gene TRBJ1-5; TRBD1 matches at 12 bases. In germline, CDR1 is MNHEY, CDR2 SVGEGT. The V gene end was trimmed by 0 bases and the J gene end by 1 base; junction bases not matched to a gene: 13. The CDR3 length is 21 residues. CDR3 sequence reads: CASSYSRAGTGGLRSNQPQHF. CDR3 nucleotide sequence: TGTGCCAGCAGTTACTCCCGGGCTGGGACAGGGGGCCTGAGAAGCAATCAGCCCCAGCATTTT.

The gene calls are TRBV6-5 and TRBJ1-1; 7 nucleotides line up with TRBD1. Trimming cost V 9 bases and J 0 bases; bases outside gene matches: 7. Per germline, CDR1 MNHEY and CDR2 SVGAGI. This CDR3 contains 14 residues. CDR3 in amino acids: CASEGAHMNTEAFF. DNA of the CDR3: TGTGCCAGTGAGGGGGCGCACATGAACACTGAAGCTTTCTTT.

V gene TRBV9 combines with J gene TRBJ2-7, with D unclear. V dropped 0 bases and J dropped 3 bases, with 13 bases sitting between them. This CDR3 comprises 15 residues. The V gene's germline CDR1 is SGDLS and CDR2 YYNGEE. Here the CDR3 DNA reads TGTGCCAGCAGCGTAGGAACGGGCAGAAGCTACGAGCAGTACTTC. Amino acids: CASSVGTGRSYEQYF.

V usage is TRBV7-8 and J usage is TRBJ1-2; tentative D call: TRBD1 (6 bases). Trimming stripped 3 bases from V and 4 bases from J, with 15 bases between. The germline V gene has CDR1 SGHVS and CDR2 FQNEAQ. The CDR3 extends over 15 amino acids. CDR3 coding DNA: TGTGCCAGCAGCTTGGGAACAGGGAACCTCTATGGCTACACCTTC. Its translation is CASSLGTGNLYGYTF.

The DNA for the CDR3 is TGTGCCAGCAGTTCCGGGACAGGGAGCAATCAGCCCCAGCATTTT. It is translated as CASSSGTGSNQPQHF. The chain combines TRBV6-5 with TRBJ1-5, with 9 nucleotides matching TRBD1. With V trimmed by 4 bases and J by 1 base, 2 bases remained unmatched. This CDR3 region has 15 residues. Germline V CDR1 and CDR2: MNHEY, SVGAGI.